This T cell receptor beta chain was captured by sequencing in a study of T cell clones after liver transplantation. Study at large: Graft-donor-reactive sequences were compared with third-party-reactive TCRbeta sequences from pre-transplant mixed lymphocyte reactions.

CDR1 SGHDN and CDR2 FVKESK come from the germline V gene. This CDR3 has 17 amino acids. With V trimmed by 1 base and J by 4 bases, 6 bases remained unmatched. Comment on this clone: Its target is unknown.

TCRdb's table, derived via immunoSEQ multiplex PCR, lists solely in-frame clones and lacks some. The table shows some 45,000 clones, with about 86% occurring only once. Whole-study findings and limits: In a couple of subjects, few donor cells limited the measurable donor-reactive repertoire. In most of the 8 subjects, circulating graft-donor-reactive CD4 TCRbeta sequences fell significantly after transplant.

The sample consisted of CD4+ T cells from blood, taken 24 months after liver transplant. The clonotype was recovered from a human patient who received a liver transplant. Part of the T cell pool may stem from the graft donor. The genes are TRBV14 and TRBJ2-5; 13 positions match TRBD2. The CDR3 protein is CASSQGRGLAGRETQYF. The CDR3 bases are TGTGCCAGCAGCCAAGGCCGGGGACTAGCGGGAAGAGAGACCCAGTACTTC.